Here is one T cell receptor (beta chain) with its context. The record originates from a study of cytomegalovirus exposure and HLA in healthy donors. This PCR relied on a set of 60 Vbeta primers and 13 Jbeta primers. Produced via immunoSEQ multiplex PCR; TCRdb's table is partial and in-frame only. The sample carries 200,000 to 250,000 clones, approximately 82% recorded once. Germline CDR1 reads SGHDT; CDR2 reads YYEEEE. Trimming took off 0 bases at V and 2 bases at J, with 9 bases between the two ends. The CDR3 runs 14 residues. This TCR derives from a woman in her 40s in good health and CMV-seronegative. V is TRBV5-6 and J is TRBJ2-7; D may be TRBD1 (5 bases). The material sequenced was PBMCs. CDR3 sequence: CASSLEQAPYEQYF. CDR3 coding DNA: TGTGCCAGCAGCTTGGAACAGGCCCCCTACGAGCAGTACTTC.